Listed below are T cell receptor beta chains from one sample, sequenced in a study of persistence of HIV-infected CD4 T cells. Assay used: immunoSEQ multiplex PCR; TCRdb lists only in-frame clones, some missing. The data show tens of thousands of clones, about 77% seen once. Their cognate antigens are unknown. Sample: CD4+ T cells sorted from PBMCs after roughly 19-hour stimulation, taken from a patient who received antiretroviral therapy. These receptors all stem from an adult man with HIV who was CMV-seropositive. Both conserved end residues are part of each CDR3. D genes are given only for firm matches. Only part of the rows carry a size: once, few, many, or a class if the clone is expanded.

size	D	J	length	V	CDR3	DNA
NA	NA	TRBJ1-5	13	TRBV6-6	CASKQRTAGRGHF	TGTGCCAGCAAGCAACGGACGGCGGGCAGGGGTCATTTT
NA	TRBD1	TRBJ1-1	14	TRBV3-1/TRBV3-2	CASSKGQANTEAFF	TGTGCCAGCAGCAAGGGACAGGCGAACACTGAAGCTTTCTTT
NA	NA	TRBJ1-1	14	TRBV15	CATSSPSPPSEAFF	TGTGCCACCAGCAGCCCCTCCCCTCCCAGTGAAGCTTTCTTT
once	NA	TRBJ1-1	15	TRBV21-1	CASSKVEPTNTEAFF	TGTGCCAGCAGCAAAGTGGAACCGACGAACACTGAAGCTTTCTTT
NA	NA	TRBJ1-2	14	TRBV7-9	CASSPAEGAYGYTF	TGTGCCAGCAGCCCCGCAGAGGGCGCCTATGGCTACACCTTC
NA	NA	TRBJ1-1	12	TRBV5-1	CASSFDGTEAFF	TGCGCCAGCAGCTTTGACGGGACTGAAGCTTTCTTT
few	NA	TRBJ1-5	17	TRBV5-5	CASSAGPGSHSNQPQHF	TGTGCCAGCAGCGCTGGCCCGGGGTCCCATAGCAATCAGCCCCAGCATTTT
NA	NA	TRBJ2-3	16	TRBV6-5	CASSYRPSLRRDTQYF	TGTGCCAGCAGTTACCGTCCTAGCCTGAGGAGGGATACGCAGTATTTT
NA	NA	TRBJ1-2	12	TRBV7-9	CASSFGTGNHTF	NA
NA	NA	TRBJ1-6	15	TRBV5-1	CASSLGQELISPLHF	TGCGCCAGCAGCTTGGGACAGGAACTGATTTCACCCCTCCACTTT
NA	NA	TRBJ1-1	15	TRBV29-1	CSVYFARSGNTEAFF	TGCAGCGTTTACTTTGCTCGATCTGGGAACACTGAAGCTTTCTTT
NA	NA	TRBJ2-2	16	TRBV6-5	CASSLGSYANTGELFF	TGTGCCAGCAGTTTGGGTTCTTACGCGAACACCGGGGAGCTGTTTTTT
NA	NA	TRBJ1-3	15	TRBV7-9	CASSSHRAAGNTIYF	TGTGCCAGCAGCTCCCACAGGGCCGCTGGAAACACCATATATTTT
few	NA	TRBJ1-6	13	TRBV7-9	CASSPLDNSPLHF	TGTGCCAGCAGCCCATTAGACAATTCACCCCTCCACTTT
NA	NA	TRBJ2-6	18	TRBV27	CASSLEGQGWSGANVLTF	TGTGCCAGCAGTTTAGAAGGTCAGGGGTGGTCTGGGGCCAACGTCCTGACTTTC
NA	NA	TRBJ2-1	12	TRBV12-3/TRBV12-4	CASSLFGEEQFF	TGTGCCAGCAGTTTATTTGGGGAGGAGCAGTTCTTC
NA	NA	TRBJ2-3	15	TRBV2	CASSPQGETTDTQYF	TGTGCCAGCAGTCCCCAAGGGGAGACCACAGATACGCAGTATTTT
NA	TRBD1	TRBJ1-6	15	TRBV3-1/TRBV3-2	CASSHRQGANSPLHF	TGTGCCAGCAGCCACAGGCAGGGGGCTAATTCACCCCTCCACTTT
NA	TRBD2	TRBJ2-2	16	TRBV3-1/TRBV3-2	CASSLRGGGRTGELFF	TGTGCCAGCAGCCTTCGGGGCGGGGGAAGAACCGGGGAGCTGTTTTTT
once	TRBD1	TRBJ1-2	16	TRBV5-4	CASSLDRGGPMGGYTF	TGTGCCAGCAGCTTGGACAGGGGGGGACCTATGGGTGGCTACACCTTC
NA	TRBD2	TRBJ2-4	14	TRBV6-5	CASSGGMAKNIQYF	TGTGCCAGCTCGGGAGGGATGGCCAAAAACATTCAGTACTTC
NA	NA	TRBJ1-1	11	TRBV7-9	CASSPEAEAFF	TGTGCCAGCAGCCCCGAGGCCGAAGCTTTCTTT
NA	TRBD1	TRBJ1-1	18	TRBV5-1	CASSIVGVPGQGGTEAFF	TGCGCCAGCAGCATTGTTGGGGTCCCCGGACAGGGAGGTACTGAAGCTTTCTTT
NA	TRBD1	TRBJ1-1	15	TRBV4-1	CASSSGTGTNTEAFF	TGCGCCAGCAGCTCAGGGACAGGGACGAACACTGAAGCTTTCTTT
NA	NA	TRBJ1-1	10	TRBV20-1	CSASRAEAFF	TGCAGTGCTAGCAGGGCTGAAGCTTTCTTT
few	TRBD1	TRBJ1-6	16	TRBV19	CASRQGARIYNSPLHF	TGTGCCAGTAGACAGGGGGCAAGGATCTATAATTCACCCCTCCACTTT
NA	NA	TRBJ2-2	15	TRBV9	CASSVLAMNTGELFF	TGTGCCAGCAGCGTACTAGCGATGAACACCGGGGAGCTGTTTTTT
NA	TRBD2	TRBJ2-3	15	TRBV6-1	CASKGERGSTDTQYF	TGTGCCAGCAAGGGGGAGCGGGGGAGCACAGATACGCAGTATTTT
NA	TRBD1	TRBJ1-1	11	TRBV28	CASSPRGEAFF	TGTGCCAGCAGCCCCAGGGGGGAAGCTTTCTTT